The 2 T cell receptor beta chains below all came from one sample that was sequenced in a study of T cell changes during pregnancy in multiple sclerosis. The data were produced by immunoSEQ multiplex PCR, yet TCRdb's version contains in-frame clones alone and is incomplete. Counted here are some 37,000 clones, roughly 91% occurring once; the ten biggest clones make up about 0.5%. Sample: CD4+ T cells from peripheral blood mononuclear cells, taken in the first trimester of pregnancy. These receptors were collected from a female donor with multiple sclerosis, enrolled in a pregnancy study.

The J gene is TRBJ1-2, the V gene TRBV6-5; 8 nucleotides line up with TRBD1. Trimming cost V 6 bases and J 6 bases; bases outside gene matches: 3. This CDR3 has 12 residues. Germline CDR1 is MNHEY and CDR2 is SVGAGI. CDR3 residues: CASRDRVDGYTF. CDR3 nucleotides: TGTGCCAGCAGGGACAGGGTCGATGGCTACACCTTC.

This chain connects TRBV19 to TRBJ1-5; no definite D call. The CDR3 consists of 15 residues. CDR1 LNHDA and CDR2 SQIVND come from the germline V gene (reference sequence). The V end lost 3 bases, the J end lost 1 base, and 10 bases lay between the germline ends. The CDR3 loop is CASSMERVSNQPQHF. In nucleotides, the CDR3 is TGTGCCAGTAGTATGGAGAGGGTAAGCAATCAGCCCCAGCATTTT.